Below are 15 T cell receptor beta chains sequenced from a single sample in a study of cytomegalovirus exposure and HLA in healthy donors. Use of 60 Vbeta and 13 Jbeta primers characterized the PCR. Libraries were prepared by immunoSEQ multiplex PCR; TCRdb keeps only in-frame clonotypes and omits some of them. The sample consists of about 160,000 clones, approximately 80% of them appearing once. The sequencing input was PBMCs. Receptor source: a woman aged 40 to 49 in good health and CMV-seropositive.

The J gene is TRBJ1-5, the V gene TRBV27; perhaps TRBD1 as D (6 bases). The ends were cut back, 6 bases at V and 5 bases at J, with 11 bases in the middle. The CDR3 is 13 residues long. Germline loops: CDR1 MNHEY, CDR2 SMNVEV (reference sequence). CDR3 residues: CASRETGYQPQHF. The CDR3 nucleotides read TGTGCCAGCAGAGAGACAGGATATCAGCCCCAGCATTTT.

The J gene is TRBJ2-7, the V gene TRBV5-1; TRBD1 is a possible D gene (6 bases). Trimming stripped 2 bases from V and 0 bases from J, with 12 bases between. Germline CDR1 reads SGHRS; CDR2 reads YFSETQ. The CDR3 length is 15 residues. In DNA, the CDR3 is TGCGCCAGCAGCTTAGGGCAGGGGTCCTCCTACGAGCAGTACTTC. This codes for CASSLGQGSSYEQYF.

The V call is TRBV5-1, the J call TRBJ2-6; 8 bases match TRBD2. Per germline, CDR1 SGHRS and CDR2 YFSETQ. The CDR3 spans 17 residues. V was clipped by 0 bases and J by 2 bases; unmatched bases: 4. The CDR3 is CASSLAGGGPGANVLTF. The DNA for the CDR3 is TGCGCCAGCAGCTTGGCCGGGGGGGGGCCTGGGGCCAACGTCCTGACTTTC.

This chain connects TRBV29-1 to TRBJ1-4, with 9 bases aligning to TRBD1. CDR1 is SQVTM and CDR2 is ANQGSEA in the germline V gene. The CDR3 contains 13 residues. V shed 2 bases, J shed 7 bases, and the junction held 2 bases outside the gene matches. CDR3 loop: CSVERQGGEKLFF. DNA of the CDR3: TGCAGCGTTGAAAGACAGGGGGGTGAAAAACTGTTTTTT.

This sequence joins TRBV30 and TRBJ1-1; a weak D match, TRBD1 (5 bases). Germline CDR1 and CDR2: GTSNPN and SVGIG (reference sequence). This CDR3 comprises 13 residues. The ends were cut back, 7 bases at V and 1 base at J, with 13 bases in the middle. The CDR3 is CASTGGTNTEAFF. In DNA, the CDR3 is TGTGCCTCCACCGGAGGGACGAACACTGAAGCTTTCTTT.

This clone was counted between two and nine times. The chain has TRBV9 and TRBJ1-3; no firm D call. The V gene's germline CDR1 is SGDLS and CDR2 YYNGEE. CDR3 length: 15 amino acids. The V end was cut by 0 bases, the J end by 0 bases, with 7 bases between. This CDR3 is CASSVESISGNTIYF. The CDR3 DNA sequence: TGTGCCAGCAGCGTAGAATCCATCTCTGGAAACACCATATATTTT.

The chain recombines TRBV27 with TRBJ2-2; the match to TRBD2 covers 8 bases. The CDR3 consists of 14 residues. Germline-derived CDR1 and CDR2 are MNHEY and SMNVEV (reference sequence). The ends lost 6 bases at V and 1 base at J; junction bases unmatched: 1. CDR3 loop: CASRTSVNTGELFF. The CDR3 DNA is TGTGCCAGCAGGACTAGCGTGAACACCGGGGAGCTGTTTTTT.

The gene calls are TRBV6-1 and TRBJ1-1; 9 bases map to TRBD1. The CDR3 totals 13 residues. Germline loops: CDR1 MNHNS, CDR2 SASEGT. V lost 8 bases and J lost 1; bases outside the gene matches: 2. The chain's CDR3 is CASGGQGNTEAFF. CDR3 DNA: TGTGCCAGCGGGGGACAGGGGAACACTGAAGCTTTCTTT.

This chain links TRBV7-9 with TRBJ1-1; the D gene is possibly TRBD1 (5 bases). The CDR3 runs to 15 residues. V shed 5 bases and J shed 1 base, with 14 bases lying between them. CDR1 is SEHNR and CDR2 is FQNEAQ in the germline V gene (reference sequence). The CDR3 nucleotides read TGTGCCAGCAGCCTTTCCGAGACAGCGAACACTGAAGCTTTCTTT. Amino acids: CASSLSETANTEAFF.

The chain couples TRBV4-1 to TRBJ2-1; D might be TRBD2 (6 bases). CDR3 size: 16 residues. The germline CDR1 and CDR2 sequences are MGHRA and YSYEKL. Between the trimmed V and J ends, which lost 0 bases and 3 bases, there was a span of 12 bases. As DNA, the CDR3 is TGCGCCAGCAGCCAAGATGGAGGGTTCTACTACAATGAGCAGTTCTTC. Protein: CASSQDGGFYYNEQFF.

The chain couples TRBV10-2 to TRBJ2-5; 12 bases line up with TRBD2. The end of the DNA fits TRBJ2-7 better, so the J call may be wrong. This CDR3 has 15 residues. Germline loops: CDR1 WSHSY, CDR2 SAAADI. The CDR3 region is CASSESSGRANEQYF. As DNA, the CDR3 is TGCGCCAGCAGTGAATCTAGCGGGAGGGCTAACGAGCAGTACTTC.

The chain carries TRBV29-1 and TRBJ1-5; no clear D. The V end was cut by 4 bases, the J end by 3 bases, with 10 bases between. CDR3 length: 13 residues. In germline, CDR1 is SQVTM, CDR2 ANQGSEA. Here the CDR3 reads CSVAVQDNQPQHF. The CDR3, as DNA: TGCAGCGTTGCAGTTCAGGACAATCAGCCCCAGCATTTT.

The chain has TRBV28 and TRBJ2-2; 10 bases map to TRBD1. From germline, CDR1 is MDHEN and CDR2 SYDVKM. The CDR3 has 16 residues. J gave up 6 bases and V 8 bases, and 12 bases lay outside the gene matches. The CDR3 loop is CASATTGTGVSGELFF. The CDR3 nucleotides read TGTGCCAGCGCCACTACCGGGACAGGGGTATCCGGGGAGCTGTTTTTT. Using reference TRBV28 and TRBJ2-2 for the parts outside the CDR3, the full variable domain is DVKVTQSSRYLVKRTGEKVFLECVQDMDHENMFWYRQDPGLGLRLIYFSYDVKMKEKGDIPEGYSVSREKKERFSLILESASTNQTSMYLCASATTGTGVSGELFFGEGSRLTVL.

In its sample, this clone was seen a few times. V gene TRBV6-5 combines with J gene TRBJ1-2; 9 bases match TRBD1. CDR1 and CDR2 from the germline V gene are MNHEY and SVGAGI. This CDR3 spans 15 amino acids. The V segment lost 4 bases and the J segment 8 bases; nucleotides outside the gene matches: 11. DNA of the CDR3: TGTGCCAGCAGTTTACAGGGACAGGGAAGTTTCGGCTACACCTTC. Its translation is CASSLQGQGSFGYTF.

This rearrangement joins TRBV2 to TRBJ2-2; 13 nucleotides agree with TRBD2. The germline CDR1 and CDR2 sequences are SNHLY and FYNNEI. The V segment lost 6 bases and the J segment 6 bases; nucleotides outside the gene matches: 4. CDR3 size: 15 residues. This chain's CDR3 is CASRRTSGSAGELFF. In DNA form, the CDR3 reads TGTGCCAGCAGGCGGACTAGCGGGAGTGCCGGGGAGCTGTTTTTT.